One and the same sample provided the 13 T cell receptor beta chains below, sequenced in a study of T cell repertoires in cytomegalovirus infection. No antigen is known for these receptors. One entry per CDR3 protein results from TCRdb running MiXCR on the reads. Of 750,000 to 950,000 distinct CDR3 sequences in the sample, roughly 28% were seen once. This specimen was cultured CD8+ T cells from PBMCs, taken from culture after CMV antigen stimulation. Source of these receptors: a human donor in good health (CMV status not recorded). Some clones in this sample may be carry-over from other donors' samples.

This rearrangement joins TRBV29-1 to TRBJ2-1; D perhaps matches TRBD2 (6 bases). The V gene's germline CDR1 is SQVTM and CDR2 ANQGSEA. The V gene lost 3 bases and the J gene lost 0 bases, with 9 bases spanning the gap. This CDR3 has 14 residues. CDR3 region: CSVDGGSSYNEQFF. CDR3 in DNA: TGCAGCGTTGACGGGGGAAGCTCCTACAATGAGCAGTTCTTC.

The rearrangement links TRBV6-2 or TRBV6-3 to TRBJ2-1; TRBD1 matches at 7 bases. This CDR3 is 14 amino acids long. Germline CDR1 reads MNHEY; CDR2 reads SVGEGT. V lost 6 bases and J lost 8; bases outside the gene matches: 10. The CDR3 here is CASRPRQGWDEQFF. The CDR3 DNA sequence: TGTGCCAGCAGGCCCAGACAGGGTTGGGATGAGCAGTTCTTC.

The chain combines TRBV2 with TRBJ2-3; tentative D call: TRBD2 (6 bases). CDR3 size: 16 residues. Germline assignment: CDR1 SNHLY and CDR2 FYNNEI. V was trimmed by 8 bases and J by 5 bases, leaving 23 bases between them. The CDR3 sequence is CASLGPLARGGDTQYF. DNA for the CDR3: TGTGCCAGCCTTGGCCCCCTAGCGAGGGGAGGAGATACGCAGTATTTT.

The genes are TRBV7-6 and TRBJ2-7; 7 nucleotides line up with TRBD1. Germline loops: CDR1 SGHVS, CDR2 FNYEAQ. V was pared by 4 bases and J by 7 bases, with 13 bases of the junction left unmatched. This CDR3 is built from 15 residues. The CDR3 loop is CASSSSGTEVLEQYV. The CDR3 coding sequence is TGTGCCAGCAGCTCCTCCGGGACAGAGGTCTTAGAGCAGTACGTC.

The V and J genes are TRBV7-6 and TRBJ2-5; 7 bases agree with TRBD2. With V trimmed by 5 bases and J by 7 bases, 22 bases remained unmatched. CDR1 and CDR2 (germline): SGHVS, FNYEAQ. The CDR3 has 18 amino acids. The CDR3 is CASSLPLGALAPTGTQYF. Here the CDR3 DNA reads TGTGCCAGCAGCCTTCCTTTAGGGGCACTAGCGCCAACCGGGACCCAGTACTTC.

In this sample, this clonotype turned up many times. The V and J genes are TRBV7-2 and TRBJ1-1; 7 bases map to TRBD1. The germline V gene encodes CDR1 SGHTA and CDR2 FQGNSA. The ends lost 5 bases at V and 1 base at J; junction bases unmatched: 7. There are 15 residues in the CDR3. Written as DNA, the CDR3 is TGTGCCAGCAGCCTAATTGGGGACAGGAACACTGAAGCTTTCTTT. The encoded protein is CASSLIGDRNTEAFF.

The chain uses TRBV4-1 and TRBJ1-4, with a tentative D call TRBD1 (5 bases). V lost 2 bases and J lost 7, with 17 bases in between. Germline V gene lookup returns CDR1 MGHRA and CDR2 YSYEKL. This CDR3 contains 16 residues. CDR3 nucleotides: TGCGCCAGCAGCCAACCAGACAGTTACGTCGGTGAAAAACTGTTTTTT. This gives the protein CASSQPDSYVGEKLFF.

The chain joins TRBV24-1 to TRBJ2-3; D may be TRBD1 (6 bases). This CDR3 has 16 residues. V lost 3 bases to trimming and J lost 0 bases, with 12 bases between them. Germline assignment: CDR1 KGHDR and CDR2 SFDVKD. This CDR3 is CATSDGQSHSTDTQYF. The CDR3 bases are TGTGCCACCAGTGATGGACAGTCACATAGCACAGATACGCAGTATTTT.

A few counts support this clonotype. DNA for the CDR3: TGTGCCAGCACCACGGGGAGATCATCCTACGAGCAGTACGTC. Protein: CASTTGRSSYEQYV. The chain joins TRBV28 to TRBJ2-7, with D tentatively TRBD2 (5 bases). V dropped 7 bases and J dropped 1 base, with 14 bases sitting between them. The CDR3 contains 14 residues. CDR1 MDHEN and CDR2 SYDVKM come from the germline V gene.

The chain uses TRBV11-2 and TRBJ2-3, with 7 bases that match TRBD2. The germline V gene encodes CDR1 SGHAT and CDR2 FQNNGV. Losses at the gene ends were 6 bases for V and 5 bases for J; bases not matched to a gene: 17. This CDR3 has 17 amino acids. CDR3 amino acids: CASSPWPGGLPEDTQYF. CDR3 nucleotide sequence: TGTGCCAGCAGTCCTTGGCCGGGGGGACTCCCGGAAGATACGCAGTATTTT.

The CDR3 region is CASSSQTSVGTDTQYF. In DNA, the CDR3 is TGTGCCAGCAGCTCGCAGACTAGCGTTGGCACAGATACGCAGTATTTT. The chain recombines TRBV7-6 with TRBJ2-3; 8 bases are a match to TRBD2. There are 16 residues in the CDR3. V trimming: 4 bases; J trimming: 1 base; junction bases outside the gene matches: 7. In germline, CDR1 is SGHVS, CDR2 FNYEAQ. Based on the CDR3 plus reference TRBV7-6 and TRBJ2-3, the full variable domain is GAGVSQSPRYKVTKRGQDVALRCDPISGHVSLYWYRQALGQGPEFLTYFNYEAQQDKSGLPNDRFSAERPEGSISTLTIQRTEQRDSAMYRCASSSQTSVGTDTQYFGPGTRLTVL.

This clonotype was recorded a few times. CDR3 sequence reads: CASSLHRMNSPLHF. DNA of the CDR3: TGTGCCAGCAGTTTACACAGAATGAATTCACCCCTCCACTTT. The V gene is TRBV27, the J gene TRBJ1-6; D is unclear. Germline CDR1 MNHEY, CDR2 SMNVEV (reference sequence). Trimming left V 2 bases short and J 7 bases short, with 9 bases between. The CDR3 extends over 14 amino acids.

The V gene is TRBV20-1, the J gene TRBJ1-1; a weak D match, TRBD1 (6 bases). V shed 5 bases and J shed 6 bases, with 13 bases lying between them. Germline assignment: CDR1 DFQATT and CDR2 SNEGSKA (reference sequence). The CDR3 is 12 amino acids. CDR3 sequence: CSAPSGGPEAFF. The CDR3 DNA sequence: TGCAGTGCTCCGTCCGGGGGGCCTGAAGCTTTCTTT.